The clone carrying this T cell receptor (beta chain) was picked up one time. These data come from a study of blood T cell repertoires in COVID-19. The overall study: Spain, Italy and the United States supplied samples that represented acute and convalescent COVID-19. PBMCs, B-cell-depleted T cells, or T cells were the source of the cDNA or gDNA that made up the material.

Authors' processing steps: Nucleated cell counts were estimated from reference gene primer amplification. The method was immunoSEQ multiplex PCR; TCRdb's version includes in-frame clones alone and lacks a portion of them. The V and J calls and the clone size are those of that table, but D and trimming were determined from the DNA. The repertoire holds 60,000 to 75,000 clones, with around 87% as singletons. Sequencing was carried out using peripheral blood. The receptor was isolated from a man aged 45-65 years with active COVID-19.

CDR3 in DNA: TGTGCCAGCAGCTTAGGTCAGGGGATAGACTATGGCTACACCTTC. Amino acid sequence: CASSLGQGIDYGYTF. This chain joins TRBV5-6 and TRBJ1-2; tentatively, D is TRBD1 (6 bases). From germline, CDR1 is SGHDT and CDR2 YYEEEE. Trimming left V 2 bases short and J 3 bases short, with 14 bases between. CDR3 length: 15 amino acids.